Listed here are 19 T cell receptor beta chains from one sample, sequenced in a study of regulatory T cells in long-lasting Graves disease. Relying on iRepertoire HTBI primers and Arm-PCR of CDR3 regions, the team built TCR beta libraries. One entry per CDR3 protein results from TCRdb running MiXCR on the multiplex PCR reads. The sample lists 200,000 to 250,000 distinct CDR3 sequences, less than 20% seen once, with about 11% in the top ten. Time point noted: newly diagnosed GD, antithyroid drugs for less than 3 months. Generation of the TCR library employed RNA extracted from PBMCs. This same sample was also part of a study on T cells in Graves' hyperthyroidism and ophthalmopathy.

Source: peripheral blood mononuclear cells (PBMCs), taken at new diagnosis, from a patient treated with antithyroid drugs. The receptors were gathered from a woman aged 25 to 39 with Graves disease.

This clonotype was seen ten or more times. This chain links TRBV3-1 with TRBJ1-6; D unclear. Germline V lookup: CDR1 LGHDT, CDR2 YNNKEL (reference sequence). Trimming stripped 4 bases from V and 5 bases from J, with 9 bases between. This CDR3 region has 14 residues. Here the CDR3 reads CASSRTNNNSPLHF. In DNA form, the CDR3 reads TGTGCCAGCAGCCGTACGAATAATAATTCACCCCTCCACTTT.

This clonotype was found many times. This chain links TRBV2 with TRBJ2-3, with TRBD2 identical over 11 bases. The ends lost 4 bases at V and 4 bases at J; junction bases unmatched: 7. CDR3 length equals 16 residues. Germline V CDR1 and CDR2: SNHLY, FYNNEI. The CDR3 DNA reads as TGTGCCAGCAGTGGGGGACTAGCGGCGAGGGCAGATACGCAGTATTTT. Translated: CASSGGLAARADTQYF.

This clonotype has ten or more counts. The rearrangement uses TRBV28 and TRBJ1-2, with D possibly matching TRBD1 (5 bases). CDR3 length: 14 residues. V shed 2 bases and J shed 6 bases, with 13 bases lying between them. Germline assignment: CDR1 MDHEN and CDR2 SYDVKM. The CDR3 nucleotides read TGTGCCAGCAGTTTAATATTCGGGGCCCATGGCTACACCTTC. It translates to CASSLIFGAHGYTF.

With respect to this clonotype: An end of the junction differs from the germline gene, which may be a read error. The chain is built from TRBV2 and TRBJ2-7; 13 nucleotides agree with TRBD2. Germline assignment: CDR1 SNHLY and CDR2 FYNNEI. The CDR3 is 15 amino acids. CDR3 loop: CATSGTSGINYEQYF. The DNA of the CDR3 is TGTGCCACCAGTGGGACTAGCGGGATTAACTACGAGCAGTACTTC.

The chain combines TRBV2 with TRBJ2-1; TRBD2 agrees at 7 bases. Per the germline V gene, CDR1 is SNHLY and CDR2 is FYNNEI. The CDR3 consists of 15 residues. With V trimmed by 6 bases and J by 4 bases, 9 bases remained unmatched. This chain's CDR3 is CASSRRSSGYNEQFF. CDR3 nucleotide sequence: TGTGCCAGCAGCCGGAGGTCTAGCGGATACAATGAGCAGTTCTTC.

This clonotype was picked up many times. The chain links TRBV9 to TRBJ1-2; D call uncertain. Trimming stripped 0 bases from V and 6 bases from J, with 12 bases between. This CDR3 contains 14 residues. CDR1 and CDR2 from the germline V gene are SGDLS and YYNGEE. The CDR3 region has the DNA TGTGCCAGCAGCGTAGGGGGAACTACCGATGGCTACACCTTC. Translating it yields CASSVGGTTDGYTF.

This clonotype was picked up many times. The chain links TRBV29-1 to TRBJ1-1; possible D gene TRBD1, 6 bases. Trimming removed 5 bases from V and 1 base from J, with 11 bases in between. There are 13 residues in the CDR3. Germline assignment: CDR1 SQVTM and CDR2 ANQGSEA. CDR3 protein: CSVLQGQNTEAFF. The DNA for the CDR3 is TGCAGCGTTTTACAGGGACAGAACACTGAAGCTTTCTTT. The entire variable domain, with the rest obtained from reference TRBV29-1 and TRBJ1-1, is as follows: SAVISQKPSRDICQRGTSLTIQCQVDSQVTMMFWYRQQPGQSLTLIATANQGSEATYESGFVIDKFPISRPNLTFSTLTVSNMSPEDSSIYLCSVLQGQNTEAFFGQGTRLTVV.

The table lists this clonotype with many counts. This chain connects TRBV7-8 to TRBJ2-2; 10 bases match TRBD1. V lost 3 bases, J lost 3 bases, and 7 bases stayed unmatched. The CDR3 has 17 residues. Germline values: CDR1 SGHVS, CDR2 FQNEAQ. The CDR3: CASSLSRDRGYTGELFF. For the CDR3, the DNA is TGTGCCAGCAGCTTGTCAAGGGACAGGGGATACACCGGGGAGCTGTTTTTT.

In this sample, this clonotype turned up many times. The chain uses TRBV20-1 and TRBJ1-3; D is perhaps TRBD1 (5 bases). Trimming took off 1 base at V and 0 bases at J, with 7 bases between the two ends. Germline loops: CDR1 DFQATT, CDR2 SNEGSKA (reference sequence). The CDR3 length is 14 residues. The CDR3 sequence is CSARAQGSGNTIYF. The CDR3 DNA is TGCAGTGCTAGAGCCCAGGGCTCTGGAAACACCATATATTTT.

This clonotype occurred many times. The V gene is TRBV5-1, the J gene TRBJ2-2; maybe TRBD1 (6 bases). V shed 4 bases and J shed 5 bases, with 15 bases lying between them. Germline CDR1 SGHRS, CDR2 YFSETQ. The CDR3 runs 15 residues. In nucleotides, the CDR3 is TGCGCCAGCAGCACGCTACAGGGTACGACCGGGGAGCTGTTTTTT. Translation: CASSTLQGTTGELFF.

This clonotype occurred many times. The CDR3 sequence is CASSTDGGQTDTQYF. In DNA form, the CDR3 reads TGTGCCAGTAGTACCGACGGGGGGCAGACAGATACGCAGTATTTT. V is TRBV19 and J is TRBJ2-3, with a tentative D call TRBD2 (7 bases). The CDR3 extends over 15 amino acids. Germline loops: CDR1 LNHDA, CDR2 SQIVND (reference sequence). The ends were cut back, 4 bases at V and 3 bases at J, with 14 bases in the middle.

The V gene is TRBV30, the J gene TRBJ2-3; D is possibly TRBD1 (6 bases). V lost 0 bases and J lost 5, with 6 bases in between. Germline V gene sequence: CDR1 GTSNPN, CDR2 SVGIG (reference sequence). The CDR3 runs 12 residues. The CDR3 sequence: CAWSVGGDTQYF. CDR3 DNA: TGTGCCTGGAGTGTAGGGGGAGATACGCAGTATTTT.

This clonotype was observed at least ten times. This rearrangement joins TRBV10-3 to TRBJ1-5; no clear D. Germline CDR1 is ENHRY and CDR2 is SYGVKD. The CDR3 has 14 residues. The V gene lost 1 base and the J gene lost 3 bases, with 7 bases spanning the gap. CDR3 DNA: TGTGCCATCAGTGAGTTAGGTGACAATCAGCCCCAGCATTTT. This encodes CAISELGDNQPQHF.

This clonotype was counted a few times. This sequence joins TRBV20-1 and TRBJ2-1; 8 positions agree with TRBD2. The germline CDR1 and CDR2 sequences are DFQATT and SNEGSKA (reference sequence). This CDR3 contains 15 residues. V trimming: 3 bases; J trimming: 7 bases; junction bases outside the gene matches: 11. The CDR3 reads CSASGIAGRLNEQFF. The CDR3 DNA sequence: TGCAGTGCTAGTGGTATAGCGGGGCGGTTAAATGAGCAGTTCTTC.

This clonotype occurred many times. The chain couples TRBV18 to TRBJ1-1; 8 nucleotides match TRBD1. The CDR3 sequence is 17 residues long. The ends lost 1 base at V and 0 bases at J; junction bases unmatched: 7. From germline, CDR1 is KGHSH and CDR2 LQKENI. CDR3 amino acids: CASSPQRDRTMNTEAFF. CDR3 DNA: TGTGCCAGCTCACCACAAAGGGACAGGACTATGAACACTGAAGCTTTCTTT.

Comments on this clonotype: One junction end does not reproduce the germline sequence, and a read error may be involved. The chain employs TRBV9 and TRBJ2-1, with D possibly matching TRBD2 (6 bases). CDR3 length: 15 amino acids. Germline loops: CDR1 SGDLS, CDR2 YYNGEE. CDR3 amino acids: CASSPRGEQYNEQCF. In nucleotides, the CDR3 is TGTGCCAGCAGCCCCCGCGGGGAGCAGTACAATGAGCAGTGCTTC.

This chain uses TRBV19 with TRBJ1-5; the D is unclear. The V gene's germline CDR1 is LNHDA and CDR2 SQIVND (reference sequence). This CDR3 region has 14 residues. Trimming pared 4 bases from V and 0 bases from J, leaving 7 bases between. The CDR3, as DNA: TGTGCCAGTAGTACTCGTCATAGCAATCAGCCCCAGCATTTT. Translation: CASSTRHSNQPQHF.

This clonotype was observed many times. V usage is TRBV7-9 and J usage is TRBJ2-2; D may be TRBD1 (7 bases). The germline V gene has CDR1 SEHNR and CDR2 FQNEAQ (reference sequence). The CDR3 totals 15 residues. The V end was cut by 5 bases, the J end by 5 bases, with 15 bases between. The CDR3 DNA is TGTGCCAGCAGCCTCGACAGGGCGGGGACCGGGGAGCTGTTTTTT. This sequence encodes CASSLDRAGTGELFF.

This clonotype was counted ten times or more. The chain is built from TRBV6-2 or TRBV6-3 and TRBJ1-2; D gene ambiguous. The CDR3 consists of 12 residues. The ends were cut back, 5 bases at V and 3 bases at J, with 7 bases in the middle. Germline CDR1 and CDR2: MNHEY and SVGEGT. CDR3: CASSRLDYGYTF. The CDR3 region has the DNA TGTGCCAGCAGTAGGTTGGACTATGGCTACACCTTC.